The 28 T cell receptor beta chains presented below share a single source sample, sequenced in a study of T-cell reconstitution after alpha-beta-depleted transplantation in children. TCRbeta library construction was performed incorporating unique molecular identifiers. TCRdb independently ran MiXCR on the PCR reads; one entry per CDR3 protein. The sample lists some 490,000 distinct CDR3 sequences; around 13% were seen once. Sequenced material: PBMCs from the stem cell graft donor, taken from the stem cell graft. The receptors stem from a human donor who donated a stem cell graft to a child with combined immunodeficiency.

The table lists this clonotype with many counts. V is TRBV20-1 and J is TRBJ2-7; D is undetermined. Germline V gene lookup returns CDR1 DFQATT and CDR2 SNEGSKA (reference sequence). CDR3 size: 12 residues. V gave up 1 base and J gave up 1 base, with 5 bases separating them. CDR3 DNA: TGCAGTGCTAGAGGCCCTTCCTACGAGCAGTACTTC. Its translation is CSARGPSYEQYF.

The chain combines TRBV6-2 or TRBV6-3 with TRBJ2-7; 8 bases match TRBD1. CDR3 length: 19 amino acids. V dropped 2 bases and J dropped 3; count of bases not matched to a gene: 18. Germline loops: CDR1 MNHEY, CDR2 SVGEGT. CDR3 amino acids: CASSYTRQGPPRSSYEQYF. Written as DNA, the CDR3 is TGTGCCAGCAGTTACACTCGACAGGGGCCCCCGAGATCCAGCTACGAGCAGTACTTC.

The rearrangement joins TRBV6-6 to TRBJ1-1, with D possibly TRBD1 on 6 matching bases. The ends were cut back, 4 bases at V and 10 bases at J, with 16 bases in the middle. Germline-derived CDR1 and CDR2 are MNHNY and SVGAGI (reference sequence). The CDR3 sequence is 13 residues long. Here the CDR3 reads CASSSRGGDAAFF. CDR3 nucleotide sequence: TGTGCCAGCAGTTCGAGGGGGGGTGATGCAGCTTTCTTT.

This chain uses TRBV30 with TRBJ2-3; 7 bases match TRBD1. The V gene's germline CDR1 is GTSNPN and CDR2 SVGIG (reference sequence). V shed 0 bases, J shed 4 bases, and the junction held 4 bases outside the gene matches. CDR3 length: 14 residues. The CDR3 spells CAWSVIGGADTQYF. CDR3 sequence (DNA): TGTGCCTGGAGTGTAATAGGGGGCGCAGATACGCAGTATTTT. Full variable domain (outside the CDR3, taken from reference TRBV30 and TRBJ2-3): SQTIHQWPATLVQPVGSPLSLECTVEGTSNPNLYWYRQAAGRGLQLLFYSVGIGQISSEVPQNLSASRPQDRQFILSSKKLLLSDSGFYLCAWSVIGGADTQYFGPGTRLTVL.

V usage is TRBV18 and J usage is TRBJ2-5; no reliable D call. The CDR3 extends over 12 amino acids. The germline gives CDR1 KGHSH, CDR2 LQKENI. V was pared by 3 bases and J by 5 bases, with 7 bases between. The CDR3 here is CASSPPVETQYF. The CDR3 DNA reads TGTGCCAGCTCACCCCCGGTGGAGACCCAGTACTTC.

The V call is TRBV7-2, the J call TRBJ2-4; 8 positions match TRBD2. The germline gives CDR1 SGHTA, CDR2 FQGNSA. With V trimmed by 2 bases and J by 6 bases, 6 bases remained unmatched. The CDR3 length is 15 residues. CDR3 sequence reads: CASSLRDREGNIQYF. For the CDR3, the DNA is TGTGCCAGCAGCTTAAGAGACCGGGAGGGAAACATTCAGTACTTC.

The table lists this clonotype with many counts. The rearrangement joins TRBV12-3 or TRBV12-4 to TRBJ1-5, with a tentative D call TRBD1 (6 bases). Deletions cut 3 bases from V and 0 bases from J, with 15 bases between. The CDR3 is 17 residues long. The DNA for the CDR3 is TGTGCCAGCAGTTTGAATTGGGGCAGGGGTAGCAATCAGCCCCAGCATTTT. Translated, it gives CASSLNWGRGSNQPQHF.

This clonotype was seen at least ten times. J is TRBJ2-3 and V is TRBV4-3; TRBD1 might be the D (6 bases). Germline V gene sequence: CDR1 LGHNA, CDR2 YSLEER. CDR3 length: 16 amino acids. Trimming shortened V by 4 bases and J by 1 base, and 15 bases separated the two germline ends. The CDR3 DNA sequence: TGCGCCAGCAGCCCTAGGGGGTCAGGGGGCACAGATACGCAGTATTTT. Its protein product is CASSPRGSGGTDTQYF.

The table lists this clonotype with many counts. The chain employs TRBV6-6 and TRBJ2-2, with D possibly TRBD2 on 6 matching bases. Germline loops: CDR1 MNHNY, CDR2 SVGAGI (reference sequence). Trimming took 6 bases from V and 2 from J, leaving 10 bases between them. CDR3 length: 14 amino acids. The CDR3 nucleotides read TGTGCCAGCAGGCGGGGTGACAACACCGGGGAGCTGTTTTTT. Its translation: CASRRGDNTGELFF.

The gene calls are TRBV13 and TRBJ2-3; TRBD1 is a possible D gene (5 bases). From germline, CDR1 is PRHDT and CDR2 FYEKMQ (reference sequence). Trimming took off 1 base at V and 13 bases at J, with 12 bases between the two ends. The CDR3 spans 12 residues. In DNA form, the CDR3 reads TGTGCCAGCAGCTTAGATAGGACAAATGAGTATTTT. Its translation is CASSLDRTNEYF.

This clonotype was seen ten or more times. The rearrangement uses TRBV12-3 or TRBV12-4 and TRBJ2-5, with TRBD2 as a possible D gene (5 bases). The CDR3 runs to 14 residues. Between the trimmed V and J ends, which lost 5 bases and 2 bases, there was a span of 12 bases. The CDR3 region has the DNA TGTGCCAGCAGTCCCGCCGACTATCAAGAGACCCAGTACTTC. Translated, it gives CASSPADYQETQYF.

The J gene is TRBJ2-7, the V gene TRBV7-2; D is undetermined. Trimming stripped 6 bases from V and 3 bases from J, with 12 bases between. Germline CDR1 SGHTA, CDR2 FQGNSA. The CDR3 sequence is 13 residues long. The CDR3 here is CASSLWAYYEQYF. The CDR3, as DNA: TGTGCCAGCAGTCTGTGGGCGTACTACGAGCAGTACTTC.

This clonotype has ten or more counts. This rearrangement joins TRBV9 to TRBJ2-1; D unclear. The germline V and J ends were trimmed by 0 bases and 10 bases, with 11 bases remaining between them. Germline assignment: CDR1 SGDLS and CDR2 YYNGEE. This CDR3 has 13 amino acids. This CDR3 is CASSVGLVSEQFF. The DNA of the CDR3 is TGTGCCAGCAGCGTAGGTCTGGTCTCCGAGCAGTTCTTC.

This clonotype came up a few times. The chain carries TRBV7-2 and TRBJ2-3; weak D call: TRBD1 (5 bases). V was trimmed by 0 bases and J by 3 bases, leaving 16 bases between them. CDR1 is SGHTA, CDR2 FQGNSA, per germline. There are 17 residues in the CDR3. The CDR3 protein is CASSLAMAGFATDTQYF. The CDR3 coding sequence is TGTGCCAGCAGCTTAGCGATGGCAGGGTTCGCAACAGATACGCAGTATTTT.

This clonotype was counted between two and nine times. The chain is built from TRBV6-5 and TRBJ2-3, with unresolved D. V was pared by 0 bases and J by 7 bases, with 8 bases between. Germline CDR1 and CDR2: MNHEY and SVGAGI. The CDR3 is 13 residues long. The CDR3 nucleotides are TGTGCCAGCAGTTACTCTAACGGCTATACGCAGTATTTT. Translated: CASSYSNGYTQYF.

This clonotype was counted ten times or more. The rearrangement links TRBV5-1 to TRBJ2-1; 10 bases fit TRBD2. The CDR3 is made up of 15 amino acids. J lost 4 bases, V lost 7 bases, and 8 bases had no gene match. CDR1 SGHRS and CDR2 YFSETQ come from the germline V gene. This chain's CDR3 is CASRVTSGTYNEQFF. CDR3 in DNA: TGCGCCAGCCGAGTAACTAGCGGGACTTACAATGAGCAGTTCTTC.

This clonotype was picked up many times. The chain carries TRBV6-5 and TRBJ2-1; D might be TRBD1 or TRBD2, each matching 6 bases. The CDR3 is 15 residues long. The V end lost 5 bases, the J end lost 8 bases, and 19 bases lay between the germline ends. Germline lookup yields CDR1 MNHEY and CDR2 SVGAGI. The CDR3 DNA sequence: TGTGCCAGCAGTACTAGCAAGAACGAGGGGGATGAGCAGTTCTTC. Translated: CASSTSKNEGDEQFF.

This clonotype was recorded a few times. The chain carries TRBV12-3 or TRBV12-4 and TRBJ2-7; 8 nucleotides agree with TRBD2. This CDR3 contains 14 residues. The trim removed 3 bases at V and 9 bases at J, leaving 10 bases unmatched. The CDR3 DNA is TGTGCCAGCAGTTTCTTGCGGGAGGCCGTCGGGCAGTACTTC. As protein: CASSFLREAVGQYF.

V gene TRBV12-3 or TRBV12-4 combines with J gene TRBJ2-2, with D hard to call. This CDR3 spans 17 amino acids. V was cut by 3 bases and J by 3 bases, with 17 bases left in between. The CDR3 sequence is CASSLTSGVVYTGELFF. CDR3 nucleotides: TGTGCCAGCAGTTTGACAAGTGGGGTAGTTTACACCGGGGAGCTGTTTTTT.

The chain uses TRBV4-3 and TRBJ2-1; D unclear. The CDR3 runs 16 residues. Germline values: CDR1 LGHNA, CDR2 YSLEER. V dropped 0 bases and J dropped 0 bases, with 9 bases sitting between them. The CDR3 nucleotides are TGCGCCAGCAGCCAAGAGCCCTTCACCTCCTACAATGAGCAGTTCTTC. It encodes CASSQEPFTSYNEQFF.

This clonotype was counted at least ten times. The chain links TRBV15 to TRBJ2-2, with 7 bases identical to TRBD1. The CDR3 has 17 amino acids. Germline V gene sequence: CDR1 LNHNV, CDR2 YYDKDF (reference sequence). The J segment lost 5 bases and the V segment lost 3 bases, leaving 12 bases of the junction unmatched. The CDR3 spells CATSSLPDRVTTGELFF. CDR3 nucleotides: TGTGCCACCAGCAGCTTACCCGACAGGGTGACGACCGGGGAGCTGTTTTTT.

This clonotype was picked up many times. CDR3 residues: CASSLWDSIGNTIYF. CDR3 nucleotide sequence: TGTGCCAGCAGTTTATGGGACAGCATTGGAAACACCATATATTTT. The chain is built from TRBV12-3 or TRBV12-4 and TRBJ1-3, with 7 bases that match TRBD1. The V and J ends lost 2 bases and 3 bases, in that order; junction bases with no gene match: 4. This CDR3 has 15 amino acids.

The chain combines TRBV12-3 or TRBV12-4 with TRBJ2-7; TRBD2 matches 7 bases. V shed 5 bases, J shed 6 bases, and the junction held 10 bases outside the gene matches. The CDR3 has 14 residues. CDR3 amino acids: CASSLSGMLGEQYF. For the CDR3, the DNA is TGTGCCAGCAGTCTAAGCGGGATGTTGGGCGAGCAGTACTTC.

This clonotype appeared a few times. The chain uses TRBV9 and TRBJ1-2, with 10 nucleotides matching TRBD1. Looked up from germline, CDR1 is SGDLS and CDR2 is YYNGEE. This CDR3 is 15 amino acids long. With V trimmed by 0 bases and J by 8 bases, 7 bases remained unmatched. This CDR3 reads CASSVVATGGPGYTF. Written as DNA, the CDR3 is TGTGCCAGCAGCGTAGTGGCGACAGGGGGCCCAGGCTACACCTTC.

This clonotype was observed at least ten times. V is TRBV12-3 or TRBV12-4 and J is TRBJ2-1; tentatively, D is TRBD2 (6 bases). The CDR3 covers 14 residues. Trimming stripped 5 bases from V and 8 bases from J, with 16 bases between. The CDR3 loop reads CASSPGLPGDEQFF. CDR3 coding DNA: TGTGCCAGCAGTCCAGGACTCCCGGGAGATGAGCAGTTCTTC.

This clonotype was detected many times. J is TRBJ2-4 and V is TRBV29-1, with D uncertain. V shed 4 bases and J shed 7 bases, with 14 bases lying between them. The V gene's germline CDR1 is SQVTM and CDR2 ANQGSEA. This CDR3 contains 13 residues. CDR3 sequence reads: CSVGPGPKNIQYF. In DNA form, the CDR3 reads TGCAGCGTTGGCCCGGGCCCTAAGAACATTCAGTACTTC.

This clonotype was counted between two and nine times. The chain recombines TRBV11-2 with TRBJ2-2, with no clear D. This CDR3 is built from 13 residues. The ends were cut back, 5 bases at V and 5 bases at J, with 9 bases in the middle. Per germline, CDR1 SGHAT and CDR2 FQNNGV. The CDR3 here is CASSPSLTGELFF. Written as DNA, the CDR3 is TGTGCCAGCAGCCCGTCCTTAACCGGGGAGCTGTTTTTT.

This chain links TRBV7-9 with TRBJ2-7, with TRBD2 as a possible D gene (7 bases). V was shortened by 4 bases and J by 1 base, with 14 bases between the two germline ends. This CDR3 is built from 15 residues. Per the germline V gene, CDR1 is SEHNR and CDR2 is FQNEAQ (reference sequence). This CDR3 is CASSSPGGHSYEQYF. The CDR3 DNA sequence: TGTGCCAGCAGCTCCCCGGGGGGACATTCCTACGAGCAGTACTTC.